This T cell receptor (beta chain) was documented in a study of spatial heterogeneity in lung cancer. Notes on the study in general: Blood showed ubiquitous tumor TCRs more often at resection than at routine follow-up.

This CDR3 has 15 amino acids. The germline V gene has CDR1 SGHDN and CDR2 FVKESK. The ends lost 2 bases at V and 2 bases at J; junction bases unmatched: 5. As for time point: sample taken at primary tumor resection. Unsorted tumor, nontumor lung tissue or cryopreserved PBMC supplied the whole RNA. TCRdb reprocessed the 5' RACE reads with MiXCR, giving one entry per CDR3 protein. The sample records 11,000 or so distinct CDR3 sequences, more than 3% being singletons. This clonotype has more than one count but fewer than ten. As yet, its antigen is unknown. Little can be read into the size of this beta chain, an off-target read in a library designed for alpha chains.

Material: PBMCs, obtained at surgery. The chain couples TRBV14 to TRBJ1-1, with TRBD1 matching over 7 bases. The sequence came from a female donor with early-stage non-small cell lung cancer. The CDR3: CASSQHRGLNTEAFF. CDR3 nucleotides: TGTGCCAGCAGCCAACACAGGGGCCTTAACACTGAAGCTTTCTTT.